What follows are 13 T cell receptor beta chains derived from one specimen sequenced in a study of shared clonotypes between healthy human individuals. The assay was immunoSEQ multiplex PCR, and TCRdb's table has in-frame clones only and misses some. The sample carries some 2,100,000 clones, more than 90% recorded once. The sequencing sample was made of naive CD4+ T cells sorted from blood. Subset: CD45RA+ positively selected. The receptors derive from a man aged 18 to 30 in good health.

J is TRBJ2-7 and V is TRBV7-8; TRBD1 might be the D (6 bases). Germline CDR1 and CDR2: SGHVS and FQNEAQ. The CDR3 totals 15 residues. V was cut by 5 bases and J by 6 bases, with 20 bases left in between. This CDR3 is CASSVGQSYAGEQYF. The CDR3 DNA reads TGTGCCAGCAGCGTAGGACAGTCCTACGCCGGCGAGCAGTACTTC.

This clone was observed once. Other DNA sequences within the sample encode an identical CDR3. The chain couples TRBV5-1 to TRBJ2-5; TRBD2 agrees at 14 bases. V lost 4 bases, J lost 1 base, and 3 bases stayed unmatched. CDR3 length: 16 amino acids. Germline V gives CDR1 SGHRS, CDR2 YFSETQ. CDR3 in amino acids: CASSAGTSGGQETQYF. The CDR3 DNA sequence: TGCGCCAGCAGCGCAGGGACTAGCGGGGGCCAAGAGACCCAGTACTTC. Full variable domain (missing parts from reference TRBV5-1 and TRBJ2-5): KAGVTQTPRYLIKTRGQQVTLSCSPISGHRSVSWYQQTPGQGLQFLFEYFSETQRNKGNFPGRFSGRQFSNSRSEMNVSTLELGDSALYLCASSAGTSGGQETQYFGPGTRLLVL.

This rearrangement joins TRBV27 to TRBJ2-1; 11 nucleotides line up with TRBD2. Per the germline V gene, CDR1 is MNHEY and CDR2 is SMNVEV (reference sequence). The CDR3 sequence is 16 residues long. The V and J ends lost 2 bases and 12 bases, in that order; junction bases with no gene match: 12. CDR3 amino acids: CASSLAPGTSGLGQFF. The DNA for the CDR3 is TGTGCCAGCAGTTTAGCCCCGGGGACTAGCGGTCTAGGGCAGTTCTTC.

This chain uses TRBV19 with TRBJ2-7; D is perhaps TRBD1 or TRBD2 (5 bases each). This CDR3 is 14 amino acids long. The germline V gene has CDR1 LNHDA and CDR2 SQIVND (reference sequence). The germline V and J ends were trimmed by 2 bases and 3 bases, with 11 bases remaining between them. The CDR3 DNA is TGTGCCAGTAGTATAAGGGACGTGGGCTACGAGCAGTACTTC. Amino acid sequence: CASSIRDVGYEQYF. Looking up the rest from reference TRBV19 and TRBJ2-7 gives the full variable domain: DGGITQSPKYLFRKEGQNVTLSCEQNLNHDAMYWYRQDPGQGLRLIYYSQIVNDFQKGDIAEGYSVSREKKESFPLTVTSAQKNPTAFYLCASSIRDVGYEQYFGPGTRLTVT.

V gene TRBV19 combines with J gene TRBJ2-2, with D perhaps TRBD1 or TRBD2 (5 bases each). In germline, CDR1 is LNHDA, CDR2 SQIVND (reference sequence). V was shortened by 5 bases and J by 4 bases, with 20 bases between the two germline ends. The length of the CDR3 is 17 residues. The CDR3, as DNA: TGTGCCAGTAGTCCTGAGGTGGTTACGGGGCTCACCGGGGAGCTGTTTTTT. Translation: CASSPEVVTGLTGELFF.

The chain uses TRBV5-8 and TRBJ1-1; tentative D call: TRBD1 (5 bases). There are 18 residues in the CDR3. The V gene's germline CDR1 is SGHTS and CDR2 YDEGEE. The V gene lost 7 bases and the J gene lost 7 bases, with 32 bases spanning the gap. CDR3 protein: CASGAYPGSWSFGDEAFF. CDR3 in DNA: TGTGCCAGCGGCGCCTACCCAGGGTCTTGGTCGTTTGGCGATGAAGCTTTCTTT.

The V and J genes are TRBV5-4 and TRBJ2-3, with 10 bases fitting TRBD2. V gave up 4 bases and J gave up 1 base; unmatched junction bases: 6. Germline CDR1 SGHNT, CDR2 YYREEE (reference sequence). There are 16 residues in the CDR3. Here the CDR3 DNA reads TGTGCCAGCAGCGCACGACTAGCGGGCGGCACAGATACGCAGTATTTT. Translated: CASSARLAGGTDTQYF.

V gene TRBV30 combines with J gene TRBJ1-5, with D tentatively TRBD1 (6 bases). The CDR3 spans 15 residues. Germline CDR1 and CDR2: GTSNPN and SVGIG (reference sequence). V was clipped by 2 bases and J by 1 base, with 12 bases between them. For the CDR3, the DNA is TGTGCCTGGAGTAGGGAGGGACAAAGCAATCAGCCCCAGCATTTT. Encoded protein: CAWSREGQSNQPQHF.

V and J are TRBV5-1 and TRBJ2-2; weak D call: TRBD1 (6 bases). Germline lookup yields CDR1 SGHRS and CDR2 YFSETQ. The CDR3 length is 14 residues. V lost 0 bases to trimming and J lost 7 bases, with 10 bases between them. The CDR3 nucleotides are TGCGCCAGCAGCTTGGTTGTGGACAGCGGGGAGCTGTTTTTT. Its translation is CASSLVVDSGELFF.

J is TRBJ1-2 and V is TRBV7-2; weak D call: TRBD1 (5 bases). Per germline, CDR1 SGHTA and CDR2 FQGNSA. Trimming took 5 bases from V and 5 from J, leaving 12 bases between them. This CDR3 spans 13 amino acids. For the CDR3, the DNA is TGTGCCAGCAGCCCCGGACAAGCGTATGGCTACACCTTC. This encodes CASSPGQAYGYTF.

Notes on this clone: This CDR3 is also generated by other DNA sequences in the sample. This chain links TRBV25-1 with TRBJ2-7, with D hard to call. Germline V gene sequence: CDR1 MGHDK, CDR2 SYGVNS. CDR3 length equals 12 residues. V was clipped by 1 base and J by 4 bases, with 5 bases between them. For the CDR3, the DNA is TGTGCCAGCAGTGAATCTTCTTACGAGCAGTACTTC. It encodes CASSESSYEQYF.

The CDR3 loop reads CAIKAAGAVVGYTF. CDR3 bases: TGTGCCATCAAGGCGGCGGGGGCAGTTGTTGGCTACACCTTC. The chain links TRBV6-6 to TRBJ1-2; possible D gene TRBD1, 6 bases. V was cut by 10 bases and J by 7 bases, with 22 bases left in between. The germline CDR1 and CDR2 sequences are MNHNY and SVGAGI (reference sequence). The CDR3 has 14 residues.

V usage is TRBV5-1 and J usage is TRBJ1-6, with a weak D call TRBD1 (5 bases). V shed 4 bases and J shed 7 bases, with 18 bases lying between them. The CDR3 has 16 amino acids. Germline CDR1 SGHRS, CDR2 YFSETQ. CDR3 coding DNA: TGCGCCAGCAGCCCCGGCCCGTGGAGGGACAATTCACCCCTCCACTTT. Translated: CASSPGPWRDNSPLHF.